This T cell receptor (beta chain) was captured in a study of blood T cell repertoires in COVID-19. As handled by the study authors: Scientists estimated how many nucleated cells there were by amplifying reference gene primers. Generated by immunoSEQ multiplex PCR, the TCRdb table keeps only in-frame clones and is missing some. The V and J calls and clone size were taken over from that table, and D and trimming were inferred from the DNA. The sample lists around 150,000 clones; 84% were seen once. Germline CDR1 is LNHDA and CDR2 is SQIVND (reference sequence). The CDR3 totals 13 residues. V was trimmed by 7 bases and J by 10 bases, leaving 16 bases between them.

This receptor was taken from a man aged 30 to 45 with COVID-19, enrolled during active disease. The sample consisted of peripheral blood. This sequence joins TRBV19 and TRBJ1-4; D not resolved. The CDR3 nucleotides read TGTGCCAGTACGGGCCGGGAAGAGGTAAAACTGTTTTTT. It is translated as CASTGREEVKLFF. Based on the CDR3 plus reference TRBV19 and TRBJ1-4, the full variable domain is DGGITQSPKYLFRKEGQNVTLSCEQNLNHDAMYWYRQDPGQGLRLIYYSQIVNDFQKGDIAEGYSVSREKKESFPLTVTSAQKNPTAFYLCASTGREEVKLFFGSGTQLSVL.